This paragraph covers one T cell receptor (beta chain) sequence. The antigen remains unidentified. Germline V gene sequence: CDR1 SGDLS, CDR2 YYNGEE. The ends were cut back, 2 bases at V and 6 bases at J, with 14 bases in the middle. The CDR3 spans 15 residues. The sample is drawn from a study of T cell responses to AZD1222 COVID-19 vaccine. Study results and caveats: Recipients of two AZD1222 doses showed rising Spike-specific TCR breadth and depth.

Assay: immunoSEQ multiplex PCR; the TCRdb copy retains only in-frame clones and omits some. Among about 100,000 clones listed, over 75% were seen once. The sequencing used peripheral blood, collected on day 0 of AZD1222 vaccination. This chain connects TRBV9 to TRBJ1-4; no reliable D call. This clonotype was sampled from an adult in good health. This CDR3 reads CASSVTEGIDEKLFF. The CDR3 nucleotides are TGTGCCAGCAGCGTCACGGAGGGCATTGATGAAAAACTGTTTTTT.